The rows below give T cell receptor beta chains drawn from one sample of a study of T-cell memory formation after mild COVID-19. TCRdb reanalysed the 5' RACE reads using MiXCR and keeps one entry per CDR3 protein. The sample has a few hundred thousand distinct CDR3 sequences; over 20% are singletons. Sequencing was performed on PBMCs or a T cell subset sorted from them (not recorded which). Receptors were obtained from an adult woman who had mild COVID-19 (a few samples of this study predate the infection). Cell type and time point are not known. CDR3s include the opening cysteine and the closing phenylalanine or tryptophan. D genes are given only for firm matches. Size values are once, few and many counts, or a class for expanded clones, and some rows have none.

D gene	clone size	V gene	J gene	CDR3 protein	CDR3 DNA
NA	few	TRBV20-1	TRBJ1-1	CSASKTVNTEAFF	TGCAGTGCTAGTAAGACGGTGAACACTGAAGCTTTCTTT
NA	NA	TRBV3-1	TRBJ2-7	CASSQPSSSHRPYEQYF	TGTGCCAGCAGCCAACCCTCTTCGAGCCACCGCCCCTACGAGCAGTACTTC
TRBD1	NA	TRBV3-1	TRBJ1-5	CASSQTGVRQPQHF	TGTGCCAGCAGCCAGACAGGGGTCAGGCAGCCCCAGCATTTT
TRBD1	NA	TRBV5-4	TRBJ2-2	CASSLEGTGRRGTGELFF	TGTGCCAGCAGCTTGGAGGGGACAGGTCGTCGGGGTACCGGGGAGCTGTTTTTT
NA	few	TRBV6-6	TRBJ1-1	CASSYGGEAFF	TGTGCCAGCAGTTACGGTGGTGAAGCTTTCTTT
TRBD1	NA	TRBV5-1	TRBJ1-2	CASSLGPGQGIYGYTF	TGCGCCAGCAGCTTGGGGCCGGGACAGGGAATCTATGGCTACACCTTC
NA	NA	TRBV12-3/TRBV12-4	TRBJ2-7	CASSFYRLVYEQYF	TGTGCCAGCAGTTTTTATCGGCTAGTCTACGAGCAGTACTTC
NA	few	TRBV19	TRBJ2-6	CASSTTTGSGANVLTF	TGTGCCAGTAGTACAACAACAGGGTCTGGGGCCAACGTCCTGACTTTC
TRBD1	NA	TRBV7-9	TRBJ2-5	CASSPSPGGETQYF	TGTGCCAGCAGCCCCTCCCCAGGGGGAGAGACCCAGTACTTC
TRBD1	NA	TRBV5-4	TRBJ2-3	CASSIGTGGQDTQYF	TGTGCCAGCAGCATAGGGACAGGGGGCCAAGATACGCAGTATTTT
NA	few	TRBV7-3	TRBJ1-2	CASSPRGGVNYGYTF	TGTGCCAGCAGCCCCCGAGGAGGCGTAAACTATGGCTACACCTTC
NA	few	TRBV6-2/TRBV6-3	TRBJ1-6	CASCGMVVSSYNSPLHF	TGTGCCAGCTGCGGGATGGTTGTGAGCTCCTATAATTCACCCCTCCACTTT
NA	NA	TRBV5-1	TRBJ1-1	CASSQGSVIADTEAFF	TGCGCCAGCAGCCAGGGTTCGGTCATAGCGGACACTGAAGCTTTCTTT
TRBD2	few	TRBV6-5	TRBJ2-3	CASMGSQLASTDTQYF	TGTGCCAGCATGGGGTCCCAACTAGCGAGCACAGATACGCAGTATTTT